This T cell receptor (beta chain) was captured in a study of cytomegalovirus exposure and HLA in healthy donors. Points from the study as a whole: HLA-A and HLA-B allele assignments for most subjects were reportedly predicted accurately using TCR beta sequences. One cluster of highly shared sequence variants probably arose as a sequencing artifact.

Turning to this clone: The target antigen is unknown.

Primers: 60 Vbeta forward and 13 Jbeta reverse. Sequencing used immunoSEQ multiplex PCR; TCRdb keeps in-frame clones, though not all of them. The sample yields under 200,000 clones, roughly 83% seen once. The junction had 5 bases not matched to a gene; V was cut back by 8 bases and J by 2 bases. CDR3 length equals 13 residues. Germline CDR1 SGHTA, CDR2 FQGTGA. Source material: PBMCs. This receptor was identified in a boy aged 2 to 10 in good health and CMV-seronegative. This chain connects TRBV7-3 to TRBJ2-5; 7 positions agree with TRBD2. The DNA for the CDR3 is TGTGCCAGCGGGGCACTAGCGCAAGAGACCCAGTACTTC. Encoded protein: CASGALAQETQYF.